This T cell receptor beta chain was identified in a study of blood T cell repertoires in COVID-19. Study overall: COVID-19 samples, acute and convalescent, were from the United States, Italy and Spain. T cells, B-cell-depleted T cells, or PBMCs supplied cDNA or gDNA.

Original analysis: Reference gene primer amplification gave nucleated cell count estimates. The table came from immunoSEQ multiplex PCR; TCRdb's copy has only in-frame clones and leaves some out. The DNA gave D and trimming, while V, J and clone size come from that table. The table has approximately 160,000 clones, 75% to 90% seen once. The sequence was obtained from a woman at least 80 years old with active or convalescent COVID-19. The specimen was peripheral blood.

CDR3 nucleotides: TGTGCCAGCTCACCCTTCACTAGCGGGGTGAGGGGCACAGATACGCAGTATTTT. Protein: CASSPFTSGVRGTDTQYF. The chain combines TRBV18 with TRBJ2-3, with 10 positions matching TRBD2. This CDR3 is built from 18 residues. Germline assignment: CDR1 KGHSH and CDR2 LQKENI. The V and J ends lost 3 bases and 1 base, in that order; junction bases with no gene match: 10.